Detailed here is one T cell receptor (beta chain). The antigen is unknown. This sample stems from a study of shared clonotypes between healthy human individuals. The study's findings and limits: About 5% was the fraction of naive CD4 clonotypes found shared across four donors.

Naive CD8 populations comprised CD45RO-negative cells positively selected for CCR7, excluding terminally differentiated effector memory CD45RA+ cells. Each donor was a Caucasian adult residing in Nashville, Tennessee. The table came from immunoSEQ multiplex PCR; TCRdb's copy has only in-frame clones and leaves some out. The data show about 2 million clones, about 95% seen once. This CDR3 spans 18 amino acids. V was shortened by 0 bases and J by 8 bases, with 25 bases between the two germline ends. Germline CDR1 and CDR2: SEHNR and FQNEAQ (reference sequence). The sample taken for sequencing was naive CD8+ T cells sorted from blood. The chain is built from TRBV7-9 and TRBJ2-5; D could derive from TRBD1 or TRBD2 (6 bases each). This TCR was recovered from a man aged 18 to 29 in good health. The CDR3 region has the DNA TGTGCCAGCAGCTTAGCCTTTGGATCCGAGGGGGGAGTCGATACCCAGTACTTC. It is translated as CASSLAFGSEGGVDTQYF.